What follows describes a single T cell receptor (beta chain). Its antigen is not identified. The sample belongs to a study of T-cell memory formation after mild COVID-19. Broader study findings: Cross-reactive memory apparently joined, as some responding clones appeared in pre-infection memory.

The V gene's germline CDR1 is ENHRY and CDR2 SYGVKD. The CDR3 is 13 amino acids. V lost 7 bases and J 1 base, leaving 11 bases between the germline ends. cDNA libraries for TCR alpha and TCR beta, carrying sample barcodes and UMIs, came from 5'RACE with constant-segment primers. TCRdb ran MiXCR on the 5' RACE reads and lists one entry per CDR3 protein. Altogether 500,000 to 650,000 distinct CDR3 sequences are present, roughly 21% being singletons, with the ten largest covering around 8.4%. The specimen sequenced was PBMCs or a T cell subset sorted from them (not recorded which). The chain uses TRBV10-3 and TRBJ2-7, with D possibly TRBD1 on 6 matching bases. This sequence originates from an adult woman who had mild COVID-19 (a few samples of this study predate the infection). Cell type and time point are not known. CDR3 region: CAINSGQSYEQYF. CDR3 nucleotide sequence: TGTGCCATCAATTCTGGACAGTCCTACGAGCAGTACTTC.